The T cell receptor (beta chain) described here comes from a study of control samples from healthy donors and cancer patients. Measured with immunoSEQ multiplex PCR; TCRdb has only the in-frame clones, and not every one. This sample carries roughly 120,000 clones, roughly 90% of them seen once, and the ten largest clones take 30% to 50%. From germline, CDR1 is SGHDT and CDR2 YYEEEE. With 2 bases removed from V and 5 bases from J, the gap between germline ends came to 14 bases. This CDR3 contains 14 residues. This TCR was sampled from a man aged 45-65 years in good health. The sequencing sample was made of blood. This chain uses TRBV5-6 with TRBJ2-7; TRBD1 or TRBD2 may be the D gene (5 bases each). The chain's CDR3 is CASSFIEGRNEQYF. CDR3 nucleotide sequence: TGTGCCAGCAGCTTTATAGAGGGACGGAACGAGCAGTACTTC.